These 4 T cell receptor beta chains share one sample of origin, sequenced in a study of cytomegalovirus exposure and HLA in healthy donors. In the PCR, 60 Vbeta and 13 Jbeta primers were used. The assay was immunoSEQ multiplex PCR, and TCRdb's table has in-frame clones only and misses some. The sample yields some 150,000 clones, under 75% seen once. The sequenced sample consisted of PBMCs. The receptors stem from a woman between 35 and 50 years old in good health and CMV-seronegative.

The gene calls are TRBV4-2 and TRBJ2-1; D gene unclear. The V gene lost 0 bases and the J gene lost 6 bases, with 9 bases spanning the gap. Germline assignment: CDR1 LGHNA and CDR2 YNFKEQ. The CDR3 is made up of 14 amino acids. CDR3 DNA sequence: TGTGCCAGCAGCCAAGATAGGAGCGTCAATGAGCAGTTCTTC. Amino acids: CASSQDRSVNEQFF.

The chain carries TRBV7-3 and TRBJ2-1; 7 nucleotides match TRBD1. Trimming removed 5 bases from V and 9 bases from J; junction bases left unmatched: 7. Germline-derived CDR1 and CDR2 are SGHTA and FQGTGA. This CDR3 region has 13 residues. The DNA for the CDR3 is TGTGCCAGCAGCGTCCTGGCAGGGGGTGAGCAGTTCTTC. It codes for CASSVLAGGEQFF.

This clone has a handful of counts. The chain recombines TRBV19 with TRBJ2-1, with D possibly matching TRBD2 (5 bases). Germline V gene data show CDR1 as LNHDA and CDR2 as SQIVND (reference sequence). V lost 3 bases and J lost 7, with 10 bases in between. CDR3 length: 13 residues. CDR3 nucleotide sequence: TGTGCCAGTAGTATCGGACTTTGGAATGAGCAGTTCTTC. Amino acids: CASSIGLWNEQFF.

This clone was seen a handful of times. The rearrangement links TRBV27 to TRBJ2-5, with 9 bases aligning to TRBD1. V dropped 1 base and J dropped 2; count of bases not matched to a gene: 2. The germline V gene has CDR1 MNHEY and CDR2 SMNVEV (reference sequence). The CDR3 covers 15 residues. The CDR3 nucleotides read TGTGCCAGCAGTTTATACAGGGGGCCGCAAGAGACCCAGTACTTC. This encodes CASSLYRGPQETQYF.